The 9 T cell receptor beta chains presented below share a single source sample, sequenced in a study of monozygotic twins with inflammatory bowel disease. TCRdb processed the 5' RACE reads again and assigns one entry to each CDR3 protein, with no DNA. This repertoire includes about 450,000 distinct CDR3 sequences. Sequenced input: blood. Source of these receptors: a human donor with ulcerative colitis or Crohn's disease, or a healthy co-twin of an affected twin (not recorded which).

J is TRBJ2-1 and V is TRBV5-1. There are 13 residues in the CDR3. Germline loops: CDR1 SGHRS, CDR2 YFSETQ. The CDR3 here is CASSSPSYNEQFF.

The chain carries TRBV7-2 and TRBJ1-3; TCRdb gives TRBD1 as the D gene, but with no DNA this cannot be confirmed. The CDR3 spans 12 residues. Germline assignment: CDR1 SGHTA and CDR2 FQGNSA. CDR3 in amino acids: CASTPSRGTIYF.

V usage is TRBV7-2 and J usage is TRBJ2-5. The V gene's germline CDR1 is SGHTA and CDR2 FQGNSA. CDR3 size: 15 residues. CDR3 residues: CASSFSGGVQETQYF.

The chain links TRBV6-2 or TRBV6-3 to TRBJ1-5; no DNA is available, so the TRBD1 call from TCRdb remains unchecked. Germline-derived CDR1 and CDR2 are MNHEY and SVGEGT. CDR3 length: 15 residues. CDR3 protein: CASSGTGGYNQPQHF.

The chain uses TRBV7-2 and TRBJ1-2. Germline lookup yields CDR1 SGHTA and CDR2 FQGNSA. The CDR3 loop spans 13 amino acids. CDR3 loop: CASSLGGFYGYTF. Using reference TRBV7-2 and TRBJ1-2 for the parts outside the CDR3, the full variable domain is GAGVSQSPSNKVTEKGKDVELRCDPISGHTALYWYRQSLGQGLEFLIYFQGNSAPDKSGLPSDRFSAERTGGSVSTLTIQRTQQEDSAVYLCASSLGGFYGYTFGSGTRLTVV.

The V gene is TRBV7-2, the J gene TRBJ2-3; no DNA is available, so the TRBD2 call from TCRdb remains unchecked. Germline V gives CDR1 SGHTA, CDR2 FQGNSA. The CDR3 sequence is 16 residues long. CDR3 sequence reads: CASSFGLAEITDTQYF.

J is TRBJ1-2 and V is TRBV5-1; TCRdb's assignment of TRBD1 cannot be checked, as there is no DNA. CDR3 length equals 16 residues. Germline V gene lookup returns CDR1 SGHRS and CDR2 YFSETQ. CDR3 residues: CASSLGASGTGYGYTF.

The V gene is TRBV11-2, the J gene TRBJ2-3; TCRdb proposes TRBD2, but this gene call is untestable without DNA. Germline V gives CDR1 SGHAT, CDR2 FQNNGV. The CDR3 has 13 residues. The CDR3 is CASSLDLAGGQYF. The variable domain in full, completed from reference TRBV11-2 and TRBJ2-3, reads EAGVAQSPRYKIIEKRQSVAFWCNPISGHATLYWYQQILGQGPKLLIQFQNNGVVDDSQLPKDRFSAERLKGVDSTLKIQPAKLEDSAVYLCASSLDLAGGQYFGPGTRLTVL.

The chain has TRBV5-1 and TRBJ2-3; absent DNA, TCRdb's TRBD2 call cannot be checked. Germline V gives CDR1 SGHRS, CDR2 YFSETQ. CDR3 size: 15 residues. CDR3: CASSSSGGLADTQYF.